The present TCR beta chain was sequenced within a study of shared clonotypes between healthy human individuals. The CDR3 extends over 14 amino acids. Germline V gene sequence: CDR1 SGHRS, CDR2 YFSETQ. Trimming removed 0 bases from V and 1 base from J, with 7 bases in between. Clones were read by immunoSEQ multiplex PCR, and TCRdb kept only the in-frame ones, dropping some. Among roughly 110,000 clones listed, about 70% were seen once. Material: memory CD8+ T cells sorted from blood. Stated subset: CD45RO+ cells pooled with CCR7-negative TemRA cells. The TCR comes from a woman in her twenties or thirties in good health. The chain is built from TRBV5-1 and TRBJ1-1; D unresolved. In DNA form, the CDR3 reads TGCGCCAGCAGCTTGGCGAAAGGGAACACTGAAGCTTTCTTT. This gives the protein CASSLAKGNTEAFF. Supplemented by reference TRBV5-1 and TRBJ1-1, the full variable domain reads KAGVTQTPRYLIKTRGQQVTLSCSPISGHRSVSWYQQTPGQGLQFLFEYFSETQRNKGNFPGRFSGRQFSNSRSEMNVSTLELGDSALYLCASSLAKGNTEAFFGQGTRLTVV.